This TCR beta chain is from a study of cytomegalovirus exposure and HLA in healthy donors. Looking at the study overall: According to later analysis, the same platform produced the 120 or so validation and several hundred first-cohort repertoires.

Study results and limitations: While the bulk of TCR sequences proved rare, some public TCRs turned up in many donors.

With V trimmed by 0 bases and J by 5 bases, 5 bases remained unmatched. Germline V gene sequence: CDR1 SGDLS, CDR2 YYNGEE. The CDR3 is made up of 15 amino acids. Using immunoSEQ multiplex PCR, the repertoire was profiled, and TCRdb retains in-frame clones only, with some absent. This table holds 250,000 to 300,000 clones, 80% to 90% found once. Comment on this clone: Antigen unknown.

The genes are TRBV9 and TRBJ2-5; the match to TRBD1 covers 9 bases. The TCR sequence derives from a woman between 18 and 30 years old in good health and CMV-seronegative. The sample consisted of PBMCs. CDR3 loop: CASSVARDRVETQYF. Written as DNA, the CDR3 is TGTGCCAGCAGCGTAGCCCGGGACAGGGTGGAGACCCAGTACTTC.